Listed below are T cell receptor beta chains from one sample, sequenced in a study of CXCR3-negative and CXCR3-positive naive CD8 T cells. TCRdb re-analyzed the 5' RACE reads; it lists each CDR3 protein once, without DNA. The ten most abundant clones cover 0.5% to 0.75% of a sample with some 130,000 distinct CDR3 sequences. Sequencing was done on a sample of naive CXCR3+ CD8+ T cells from blood. The receptors stem from a human donor in good health. Some clones in this sample may be carry-over from other donors' samples. The CDR3 runs from the conserved cysteine through the conserved F or W.

j_gene,v_gene,CDR3aa
TRBJ2-1,TRBV7-2,CASRSQSSYNEQFF
TRBJ2-6,TRBV23-1,CASSKQKTGANVLTF
TRBJ2-2,TRBV6-4,CASSDEDAGELFF
TRBJ1-1,TRBV20-1,CSASTGPTEAFF
TRBJ1-2,TRBV19,CASSGDPLTNYGYTF
TRBJ2-7,TRBV20-1,CSARARRSSYEQYF
TRBJ2-7,TRBV5-1,CATRDNLSYEQYF
TRBJ2-1,TRBV27,CASIKTSGSVDEQFF
TRBJ2-7,TRBV12-3/TRBV12-4,CASTSGGYEQYF
TRBJ2-7,TRBV12-3/TRBV12-4,CASGTDGYEQYF
TRBJ2-1,TRBV24-1,CATSDFGTGGYNEQFF
TRBJ2-7,TRBV29-1,CSVPTGGKNEQYF
TRBJ2-5,TRBV21-1,CASSKSSGVETQYF
TRBJ1-1,TRBV10-3,CAISEWGPDTEAFF
TRBJ2-7,TRBV6-5,CANPPGAYSYEQYF
TRBJ2-6,TRBV7-6,CASSRLAGAPISGANVLTF